This TCR beta chain was obtained from a study of cytomegalovirus exposure and HLA in healthy donors. In the study overall: Counted in an early data release were 85 million or so unique TCRs from HLA-typed donors.

The PCR used 60 Vbeta and 13 Jbeta primers. Sequencing used immunoSEQ multiplex PCR; TCRdb keeps in-frame clones, though not all of them. The sample has about 190,000 clones, almost 80% seen once. V was clipped by 3 bases and J by 2 bases, with 5 bases between them. Germline CDR1 is SNHLY and CDR2 is FYNNEI. CDR3 size: 13 residues. Broader study findings: In vitro confirmation showed three CMV-associated chains to be CMV antigen specific.

Points on this clone: As yet, its antigen is unknown.

Everyone who donated was a healthy bone marrow donor. Sample: PBMCs. This sequence originates from a woman aged 18 to 35 in good health and CMV-seronegative. The chain carries TRBV2 and TRBJ1-5, with TRBD1 as a possible D gene (5 bases). DNA of the CDR3: TGTGCCAGCAGTGAGACAGGCAATCAGCCCCAGCATTTT. Residues: CASSETGNQPQHF.